Sequencing of this T cell receptor beta chain was carried out in a study of tumor T cells in aggressive B-cell lymphoma. Trimming took 4 bases from V and 2 from J, leaving 9 bases between them. Per germline, CDR1 LGHNA and CDR2 YSLEER. The CDR3 is 15 residues long. Assay: immunoSEQ multiplex PCR; the TCRdb copy retains only in-frame clones and omits some. Of 8,500 to 9,500 clones listed, roughly 84% are singletons. The genes are TRBV4-3 and TRBJ1-6; TRBD1 is a possible D gene (6 bases). Sequences were obtained from tumor tissue. The TCR comes from an adult with diffuse large B cell lymphoma. The CDR3 sequence is CASSLGQTYNSPLHF. The CDR3 DNA sequence: TGCGCCAGCAGCCTAGGACAGACCTATAATTCACCCCTCCACTTT.